This paragraph reports one T cell receptor (beta chain). The antigen remains undetermined. TCR beta libraries were made by quantitative 5'-RACE with molecular barcodes. TCRdb fed the 5' RACE reads into MiXCR, producing one record per CDR3 protein. The table has some 290,000 distinct CDR3 sequences, 15% to 20% seen once; the top ten hold 7.5% to 9%. The data originate from a study of CD8 T cells in ankylosing spondylitis. Trimming took off 2 bases at V and 0 bases at J, with 14 bases between the two ends. The germline V gene has CDR1 MNHEY and CDR2 SVGAGI. The CDR3 covers 17 residues. Overall study results and limits: Disease-linked clones, CD8+, were relatively rare in peripheral blood. Ankylosing spondylitis blood appeared to carry a characteristic TCR beta motif of fewer than 10 highly homologous variants. Significantly higher representation of disease-linked clones was reported for matched ankylosing spondylitis synovial fluid.

The TCR sequence derives from a male donor with ankylosing spondylitis or in good health (not recorded which). Material for sequencing was blood, either unsorted or a sorted T cell fraction (not recorded which). The rearrangement joins TRBV6-5 to TRBJ1-5; TRBD1 is a possible D gene (5 bases). Here the CDR3 DNA reads TGTGCCAGCAGTTACACAGGAAGGGATTATAGCAATCAGCCCCAGCATTTT. Amino acids: CASSYTGRDYSNQPQHF.